The 21 T cell receptor beta chains given below trace back to one sample, sequenced in a study of blood T cells in healthy people across ages. A second roughly 7 to 12 cycle PCR used barcoded and J-beta primers. TCRdb passed the 5' RACE reads through MiXCR, listing each CDR3 protein once. The repertoire holds roughly 1 million distinct CDR3 sequences, with 25% as singletons. This same sample was also taken into another study, of T cells of mothers and their children.

The material sequenced was blood. The receptors derive from a girl aged 2 to 9 in good health.

The chain combines TRBV3-1 with TRBJ2-1; 8 bases line up with TRBD2. The CDR3 contains 12 residues. Trimming at V came to 5 bases and at J to 10 bases, leaving 4 bases not matched to a gene. In germline, CDR1 is LGHDT, CDR2 YNNKEL (reference sequence). CDR3 coding DNA: TGTGCCAGCAGCTCTCGGACTAGCGAGCAGTTCTTC. It yields the protein CASSSRTSEQFF.

The rearrangement links TRBV7-9 to TRBJ2-7; D is ambiguous. Trimming left V 5 bases short and J 3 bases short, with 14 bases between. Germline V lookup: CDR1 SEHNR, CDR2 FQNEAQ (reference sequence). The CDR3 is 14 amino acids. As DNA, the CDR3 is TGTGCCAGCAGCACCATTGGACCCCACTACGAGCAGTACTTC. Protein sequence: CASSTIGPHYEQYF. Drawing the rest from reference TRBV7-9 and TRBJ2-7, the complete variable domain is DTGVSQNPRHKITKRGQNVTFRCDPISEHNRLYWYRQTLGQGPEFLTYFQNEAQLEKSRLLSDRFSAERPKGSFSTLEIQRTEQGDSAMYLCASSTIGPHYEQYFGPGTRLTVT.

This clonotype has only a few counts. CDR3 amino acids: CASSHGRGYTF. CDR3 nucleotides: TGTGCCAGCAGCCACGGCCGGGGCTACACCTTC. The chain uses TRBV12-3 or TRBV12-4 and TRBJ1-2; D not resolved. V lost 6 bases, J lost 8 bases, and 10 bases lay in between. The CDR3 is 11 amino acids.

This chain joins TRBV5-1 and TRBJ1-4; D ambiguous. Germline V gives CDR1 SGHRS, CDR2 YFSETQ. V was trimmed by 4 bases and J by 0 bases, leaving 16 bases between them. CDR3 length equals 17 residues. Written as DNA, the CDR3 is TGCGCCAGCAGCCCCCGAGAGGGAGGCTCAACTAATGAAAAACTGTTTTTT. Encoded protein: CASSPREGGSTNEKLFF.

The rearrangement uses TRBV21-1 and TRBJ2-1. TRBV21-1 constitutes a pseudogene. The CDR3 runs 10 residues. The CDR3 protein is CASSKVCPVF. The CDR3 DNA follows: TGTGCCAGCAGCAAAGTGTGCCCAGTCTTC.

The rearrangement uses TRBV6-5 and TRBJ2-1; D ambiguous. Germline CDR1 and CDR2: MNHEY and SVGAGI. The CDR3 contains 16 residues. V was trimmed by 4 bases and J by 4 bases, leaving 17 bases between them. The CDR3 sequence: CASSCTPIQGYNEQFF. Written as DNA, the CDR3 is TGTGCCAGCAGTTGTACGCCTATACAAGGGTACAATGAGCAGTTCTTC.

The rearrangement joins TRBV20-1 to TRBJ1-5, with unresolved D. The germline V and J ends were trimmed by 6 bases and 7 bases, with 19 bases remaining between them. Germline V gives CDR1 DFQATT, CDR2 SNEGSKA (reference sequence). CDR3 size: 14 residues. Here the CDR3 reads CSAPIQSTSQPQHF. In nucleotides, the CDR3 is TGCAGTGCGCCAATCCAATCAACGTCCCAGCCCCAGCATTTT.

The table lists this clonotype with a few counts. V usage is TRBV19 and J usage is TRBJ2-5; 9 positions match TRBD1. Judging by the DNA end, TRBJ2-7 fits better; the J call may be wrong. Germline CDR1 LNHDA, CDR2 SQIVND (reference sequence). The CDR3 is made up of 12 amino acids. For the CDR3, the DNA is TGTGCCGCGGGACAGGGTCCGTCCGAGCAGTACTTC. Translation: CAAGQGPSEQYF.

Turning to this clonotype: At one of its ends the junction is not consistent with the germline gene, which may arise from a read error. V gene TRBV29-1 combines with J gene TRBJ2-1; D unclear. Per germline, CDR1 SQVTM and CDR2 ANQGSEA. The length of the CDR3 is 11 residues. The CDR3 loop is CSVAPSNEHFF. As DNA, the CDR3 is TGCAGCGTTGCACCATCCAATGAGCATTTCTTC.

This clonotype came up a few times. This chain joins TRBV28 and TRBJ2-2; 9 bases align to TRBD2. J was trimmed by 2 bases and V by 2 bases; bases with no gene match: 3. Per germline, CDR1 MDHEN and CDR2 SYDVKM. CDR3 length: 16 residues. Written as DNA, the CDR3 is TGTGCCAGCAGTTTAGCTAGCGGGGTAAACACCGGGGAGCTGTTTTTT. This codes for CASSLASGVNTGELFF. Full variable domain (rest looked up from reference TRBV28 and TRBJ2-2): DVKVTQSSRYLVKRTGEKVFLECVQDMDHENMFWYRQDPGLGLRLIYFSYDVKMKEKGDIPEGYSVSREKKERFSLILESASTNQTSMYLCASSLASGVNTGELFFGEGSRLTVL.

This clonotype was detected only a few times. This rearrangement joins TRBV6-1 to TRBJ1-5; 7 nucleotides agree with TRBD1. After removal of 7 bases from V and 2 bases from J, the junction contained 8 bases not matched to a gene. Germline V lookup: CDR1 MNHNS, CDR2 SASEGT. The CDR3 runs to 15 residues. The CDR3 loop reads CASNLDRVGNQPQHF. DNA of the CDR3: TGTGCCAGCAACCTTGACAGGGTTGGCAATCAGCCCCAGCATTTT.

V and J are TRBV5-6 and TRBJ2-3; 10 positions agree with TRBD1. This CDR3 spans 14 amino acids. Germline trimming cut 4 bases from V and 4 bases from J; bases unmatched to any gene: 3. CDR1 and CDR2 (germline): SGHDT, YYEEEE. The CDR3 loop is CASSPGQGADTQYF. The CDR3 DNA reads TGTGCCAGCAGCCCAGGACAGGGGGCAGATACGCAGTATTTT.

In this sample, this clonotype turned up a few times. The V and J genes are TRBV7-2 and TRBJ1-5; possibly TRBD1 for D (6 bases). This CDR3 contains 15 residues. The germline V and J ends were trimmed by 5 bases and 8 bases, with 19 bases remaining between them. The germline V gene has CDR1 SGHTA and CDR2 FQGNSA. The CDR3 nucleotides are TGTGCCAGCAGCGGCCTCTCGACAGGAAATGAGCCCCAGCATTTT. The encoded protein is CASSGLSTGNEPQHF.

This clonotype came up a few times. CDR3 nucleotides: TGTGCCAGTACACAGACCACAGGGGGTGAAAAACTGTTTTTT. Translated, it gives CASTQTTGGEKLFF. V gene TRBV7-9 combines with J gene TRBJ1-4, with 8 bases lining up with TRBD1. This CDR3 is built from 14 residues. The V gene's germline CDR1 is SEHNR and CDR2 FQNEAQ (reference sequence). The junction had 10 bases not matched to a gene; V was cut back by 9 bases and J by 7 bases.

The chain recombines TRBV24-1 with TRBJ2-2; tentatively, D is TRBD2 (5 bases). The CDR3 length is 16 residues. Germline assignment: CDR1 KGHDR and CDR2 SFDVKD. Trimming shortened V by 3 bases and J by 6 bases, and 16 bases separated the two germline ends. CDR3 sequence: CATSDASQEVSGELFF. The CDR3, as DNA: TGTGCCACCAGTGATGCGAGCCAGGAGGTGTCCGGGGAGCTGTTTTTT.

The chain links TRBV5-1 to TRBJ2-5; TRBD1 matches 9 bases. From germline, CDR1 is SGHRS and CDR2 YFSETQ. Unmatched junction bases numbered 12, after V lost 7 bases and J lost 5 bases. This CDR3 has 15 amino acids. Here the CDR3 DNA reads TGCGCCAGCGGAAAAAGCCGGGACAGGGTTGAGACCCAGTACTTC. Its translation: CASGKSRDRVETQYF.

This clonotype has only a few counts. The chain recombines TRBV9 with TRBJ2-1; 7 nucleotides agree with TRBD1. Germline CDR1 SGDLS, CDR2 YYNGEE. Trimming removed 3 bases from V and 0 bases from J; junction bases left unmatched: 3. The CDR3 consists of 15 residues. The CDR3 here is CASSETGSSYNEQFF. The CDR3 bases are TGTGCCAGCAGCGAGACAGGGAGCTCCTACAATGAGCAGTTCTTC.

Here the CDR3 reads CASSQDRVVGTYGYTF. DNA of the CDR3: TGCGCCAGCAGCCAAGATCGGGTGGTGGGGACCTATGGCTACACCTTC. This chain joins TRBV4-3 and TRBJ1-2; TRBD1 might be the D (5 bases). The CDR3 spans 16 residues. The germline V gene encodes CDR1 LGHNA and CDR2 YSLEER. The V end was cut by 0 bases, the J end by 4 bases, with 15 bases between.

With respect to this clonotype: One end of the junction fails to match germline, which may point to a read error. The chain joins TRBV7-7 to TRBJ2-7; D is unclear. The germline V gene encodes CDR1 SSHAT and CDR2 FNYEAQ (reference sequence). CDR3 length: 14 residues. The chain's CDR3 is CASSLGRRRYEQYF. The CDR3, as DNA: TGTGCTAGCAGCTTAGGTCGTCGGCGCTACGAGCAGTACTTC.

This rearrangement joins TRBV12-3 or TRBV12-4 to TRBJ2-5; no reliable D call. The J call may not be correct, given that the DNA end is closer to TRBJ2-1. The CDR3 contains 13 residues. The CDR3 bases are TGTGCCAGCAGTTTTGGCCCCAACAATGAGCAGTTCTTC. This sequence encodes CASSFGPNNEQFF.

This clonotype was detected only a few times. The V gene is TRBV25-1, the J gene TRBJ2-1, with 7 bases fitting TRBD2. V was clipped by 7 bases and J by 7 bases; unmatched bases: 10. The CDR3 has 14 residues. Germline V gene lookup returns CDR1 MGHDK and CDR2 SYGVNS. CDR3 in DNA: TGTGCCAGCACTACTCCGGGACTATTAAATGAGCAGTTCTTC. Its translation is CASTTPGLLNEQFF.